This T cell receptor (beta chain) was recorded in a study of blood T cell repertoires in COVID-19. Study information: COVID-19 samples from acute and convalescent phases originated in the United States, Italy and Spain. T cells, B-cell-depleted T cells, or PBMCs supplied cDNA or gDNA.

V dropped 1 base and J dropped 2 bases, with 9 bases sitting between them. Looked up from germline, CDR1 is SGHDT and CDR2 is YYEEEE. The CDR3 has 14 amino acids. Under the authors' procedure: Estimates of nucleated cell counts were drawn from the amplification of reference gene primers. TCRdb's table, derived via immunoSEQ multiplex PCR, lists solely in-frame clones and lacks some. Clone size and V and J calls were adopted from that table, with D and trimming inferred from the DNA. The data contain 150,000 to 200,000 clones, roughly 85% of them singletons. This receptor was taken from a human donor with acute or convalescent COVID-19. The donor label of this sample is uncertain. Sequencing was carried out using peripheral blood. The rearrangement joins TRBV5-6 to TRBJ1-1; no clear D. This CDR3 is CASSLTRGNTEAFF. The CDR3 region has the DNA TGTGCCAGCAGCTTGACCAGAGGAAACACTGAAGCTTTCTTT.